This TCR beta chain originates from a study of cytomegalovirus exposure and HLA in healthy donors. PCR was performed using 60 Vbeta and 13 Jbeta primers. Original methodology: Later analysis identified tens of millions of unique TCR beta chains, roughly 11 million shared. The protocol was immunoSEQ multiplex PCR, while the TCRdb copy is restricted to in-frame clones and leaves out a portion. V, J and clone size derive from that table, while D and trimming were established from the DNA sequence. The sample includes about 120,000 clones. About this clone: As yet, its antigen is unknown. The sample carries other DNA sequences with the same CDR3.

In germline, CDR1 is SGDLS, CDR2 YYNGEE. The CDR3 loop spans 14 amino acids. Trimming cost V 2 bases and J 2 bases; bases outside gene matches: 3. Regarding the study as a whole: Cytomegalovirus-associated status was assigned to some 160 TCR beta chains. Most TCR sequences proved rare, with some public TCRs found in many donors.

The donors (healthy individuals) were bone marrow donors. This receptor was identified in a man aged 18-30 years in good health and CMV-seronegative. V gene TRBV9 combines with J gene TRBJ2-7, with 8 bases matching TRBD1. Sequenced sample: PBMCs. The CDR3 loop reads CASSVTGAAYEQYF. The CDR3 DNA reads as TGTGCCAGCAGCGTGACAGGGGCCGCCTACGAGCAGTACTTC.